This T cell receptor beta chain was identified during a study of T cell changes during pregnancy in multiple sclerosis. Profiled with immunoSEQ multiplex PCR; TCRdb holds only in-frame clones, not every one. The table lists tens of thousands of clones, about 91% of them singletons. The CDR3 loop spans 16 amino acids. Germline V gives CDR1 LNHDA, CDR2 SQIVND (reference sequence). The V gene end was trimmed by 6 bases and the J gene end by 4 bases; junction bases not matched to a gene: 11. The sequence was collected from a female donor in good health, enrolled as a control in a pregnancy study. Sequencing was performed on peripheral blood, taken after pregnancy. The chain links TRBV19 to TRBJ1-4; 7 bases align to TRBD1. CDR3 sequence (DNA): TGTGCCAGTAGGTCGACCTCGACAGGGTTTAATGAAAAACTGTTTTTT. Its translation: CASRSTSTGFNEKLFF.